One and the same sample provided the 28 T cell receptor beta chains below, sequenced in a study of blood T cell repertoires in COVID-19. Using immunoSEQ multiplex PCR, the repertoire was profiled, and TCRdb retains in-frame clones only, with some absent. The sample consists of 69,000 or so clones, roughly 80% of them appearing once. Sequenced sample: peripheral blood. These receptors all stem from a woman aged 80 or over with active or convalescent COVID-19.

The chain links TRBV19 to TRBJ2-1; TRBD2 aligns across 9 bases. V shed 5 bases and J 8 bases; nucleotides not matched to a gene: 10. CDR1 is LNHDA and CDR2 is SQIVND in the germline V gene (reference sequence). The CDR3 is made up of 15 amino acids. This CDR3 is CASSAVAGATDEQFF. In DNA, the CDR3 is TGTGCCAGTAGTGCCGTAGCGGGAGCAACAGATGAGCAGTTCTTC. Using reference TRBV19 and TRBJ2-1 for the parts outside the CDR3, the full variable domain is DGGITQSPKYLFRKEGQNVTLSCEQNLNHDAMYWYRQDPGQGLRLIYYSQIVNDFQKGDIAEGYSVSREKKESFPLTVTSAQKNPTAFYLCASSAVAGATDEQFFGPGTRLTVL.

The V and J genes are TRBV5-6 and TRBJ2-7, with D unresolved. Trimming stripped 5 bases from V and 2 bases from J, with 11 bases between. CDR1 and CDR2 (germline): SGHDT, YYEEEE. The CDR3 contains 13 residues. For the CDR3, the DNA is TGTGCCAGCAGAATGGCCGGAGCCTACGAGCAGTACTTC. Translated: CASRMAGAYEQYF.

The chain recombines TRBV5-1 with TRBJ2-3; the match to TRBD2 covers 7 bases. CDR3 length: 15 residues. V lost 4 bases and J lost 4; bases outside the gene matches: 9. Germline V gives CDR1 SGHRS, CDR2 YFSETQ. CDR3 loop: CASSRGGETADTQYF. CDR3 in DNA: TGCGCCAGCAGCCGGGGAGGGGAGACAGCAGATACGCAGTATTTT.

The chain couples TRBV3-1 (or the pseudogene TRBV3-2) to TRBJ1-1; tentative D call: TRBD1 (6 bases). The germline gives CDR1 LGHDT, CDR2 YNNKEL (reference sequence). V lost 4 bases and J lost 4, with 19 bases in between. The CDR3 loop spans 16 amino acids. The CDR3 is CASSLTPPGEGTEAFF. CDR3 nucleotide sequence: TGTGCCAGCAGCCTAACTCCTCCAGGGGAGGGCACTGAAGCTTTCTTT.

The chain joins TRBV5-4 to TRBJ2-1, with 10 bases lining up with TRBD2. Per the germline V gene, CDR1 is SGHNT and CDR2 is YYREEE (reference sequence). The CDR3 runs 16 residues. The junction had 9 bases not matched to a gene; V was cut back by 4 bases and J by 5 bases. The CDR3 sequence is CASSHGGTSGDNEQFF. For the CDR3, the DNA is TGTGCCAGCAGCCACGGAGGTACTAGCGGGGACAATGAGCAGTTCTTC.

CDR3 in DNA: TGTGCCAGCAGTACTTCCCGGCCCCGGGACAGGGGGGCATTTGGAAATTCACCCCTCCACTTT. Protein sequence: CASSTSRPRDRGAFGNSPLHF. The rearrangement links TRBV28 to TRBJ1-6, with 11 bases fitting TRBD1. V lost 5 bases and J lost 7; bases outside the gene matches: 22. Germline lookup yields CDR1 MDHEN and CDR2 SYDVKM. This CDR3 contains 21 residues.

The CDR3 is CASSYSDSRETQYF. DNA for the CDR3: TGTGCCAGCAGTTACTCCGACTCGAGGGAGACCCAGTACTTC. The V and J genes are TRBV6-6 and TRBJ2-5; no definite D call. The V gene lost 0 bases and the J gene lost 5 bases, with 10 bases spanning the gap. Germline CDR1 is MNHNY and CDR2 is SVGAGI (reference sequence). The CDR3 loop spans 14 amino acids.

V usage is TRBV6-5 and J usage is TRBJ1-5, with D tentatively TRBD1 (6 bases). Trimming removed 4 bases from V and 3 bases from J, with 13 bases in between. The CDR3 is 15 amino acids. The germline CDR1 and CDR2 sequences are MNHEY and SVGAGI. CDR3 protein: CASSSGTIPNQPQHF. CDR3 DNA sequence: TGTGCCAGCAGTTCCGGGACAATCCCCAATCAGCCCCAGCATTTT.

Written as DNA, the CDR3 is TGTGCCAGCAGCTCCCTCTTAGACAGCGTGGCCTTCGCCAAAAACATTCAGTACTTC. It codes for CASSSLLDSVAFAKNIQYF. The chain combines TRBV13 with TRBJ2-4; possible D gene TRBD1, 5 bases. The V and J ends lost 4 bases and 1 base respectively, with 23 bases between them. Germline V gives CDR1 PRHDT, CDR2 FYEKMQ (reference sequence). The CDR3 has 19 amino acids.

V usage is TRBV19 and J usage is TRBJ2-5; D is possibly TRBD1 (6 bases). CDR3 length: 15 residues. The V and J ends lost 5 bases and 0 bases respectively, with 13 bases between them. Germline V gene data show CDR1 as LNHDA and CDR2 as SQIVND (reference sequence). CDR3 bases: TGTGCCAGTAGTTCACAACGGGACAACCAAGAGACCCAGTACTTC. It yields the protein CASSSQRDNQETQYF.

J is TRBJ2-3 and V is TRBV7-2; TRBD2 aligns across 7 bases. The CDR3 extends over 13 amino acids. Germline CDR1 reads SGHTA; CDR2 reads FQGNSA. The ends lost 5 bases at V and 11 bases at J; junction bases unmatched: 10. CDR3 sequence: CASSALAEGRQYF. CDR3 bases: TGTGCCAGCAGCGCCCTAGCGGAGGGGAGGCAGTATTTT.

This chain uses TRBV5-1 with TRBJ2-3, with TRBD2 as a possible D gene (6 bases). V gave up 5 bases and J gave up 4 bases, with 14 bases separating them. The CDR3 runs to 14 residues. The germline V gene has CDR1 SGHRS and CDR2 YFSETQ. The CDR3 loop is CASSERTGADTQYF. Written as DNA, the CDR3 is TGCGCCAGCAGTGAGAGAACGGGGGCAGATACGCAGTATTTT.

V usage is TRBV30 and J usage is TRBJ1-3; D may be TRBD1 (5 bases). Trimming took 3 bases from V and 0 from J, leaving 12 bases between them. Germline CDR1 GTSNPN, CDR2 SVGIG (reference sequence). The CDR3 has 15 residues. CDR3 sequence (DNA): TGTGCCTGGAGGGCTAACAGGTACTCTGGAAACACCATATATTTT. Translation gives CAWRANRYSGNTIYF.

The rearrangement uses TRBV28 and TRBJ2-4; perhaps TRBD2 as D (5 bases). CDR1 MDHEN and CDR2 SYDVKM come from the germline V gene. The germline V and J ends were trimmed by 5 bases and 0 bases, with 20 bases remaining between them. This CDR3 is 18 amino acids long. The CDR3 loop is CASSPLGVDYLAKNIQYF. CDR3 DNA: TGTGCCAGCAGTCCCCTCGGCGTCGACTATTTAGCCAAAAACATTCAGTACTTC.

This clone occurred a few times. The rearrangement uses TRBV21-1 and TRBJ1-2; the table assigns TRBD1, which was not confirmed against the DNA. TRBV21-1 is assigned pseudogene status. This CDR3 is built from 19 residues. The CDR3 nucleotides are TGTGCCAGCAGCTCAAGGGCGGGTTTCGGACAGGAGGCTAACTATGGCTACACCTTC. This translates into CASSSRAGFGQEANYGYTF.

This clone was picked up one time. The chain employs TRBV4-3 and TRBJ1-1; the D gene is possibly TRBD1 (5 bases). Per the germline V gene, CDR1 is LGHNA and CDR2 is YSLEER. Trimming left V 0 bases short and J 1 base short, with 12 bases between. The length of the CDR3 is 16 residues. This CDR3 reads CASSQEGRVTNTEAFF. CDR3 DNA sequence: TGCGCCAGCAGCCAAGAGGGCAGGGTTACGAACACTGAAGCTTTCTTT.

The rearrangement links TRBV10-2 to TRBJ2-7; D perhaps matches TRBD1 (7 bases). Between the trimmed V and J ends, which lost 6 bases and 3 bases, there was a span of 21 bases. Germline assignment: CDR1 WSHSY and CDR2 SAAADI. There are 16 residues in the CDR3. The CDR3 region is CASSPDRVGGHYEQYF. Here the CDR3 DNA reads TGCGCCAGCAGCCCTGACAGGGTAGGGGGGCACTACGAGCAGTACTTC.

The rearrangement joins TRBV7-2 to TRBJ2-3; D perhaps matches TRBD1 (6 bases). Germline lookup yields CDR1 SGHTA and CDR2 FQGNSA. Deletions cut 5 bases from V and 3 bases from J, with 15 bases between. The CDR3 extends over 15 amino acids. CDR3 sequence reads: CASSPPGVRTDTQYF. The CDR3 region has the DNA TGTGCCAGCAGCCCCCCAGGGGTCAGGACAGATACGCAGTATTTT.

V and J are TRBV6-2 or TRBV6-3 and TRBJ1-1, with 11 bases that match TRBD1. Germline values: CDR1 MNHEY, CDR2 SVGEGT. The ends lost 5 bases at V and 2 bases at J; junction bases unmatched: 1. The CDR3 runs 14 residues. This chain's CDR3 is CASSRTGGNTEAFF. In DNA, the CDR3 is TGTGCCAGCAGTAGGACAGGGGGCAACACTGAAGCTTTCTTT.

This chain joins TRBV7-8 and TRBJ1-2; 10 nucleotides agree with TRBD1. CDR1 and CDR2 from the germline V gene are SGHVS and FQNEAQ. This CDR3 has 16 amino acids. V shed 1 base and J 8 bases; nucleotides not matched to a gene: 10. The CDR3 DNA follows: TGTGCCAGCAGCTTAGGACGGGGACAGGGGAATGTAGGCTACACCTTC. Its translation is CASSLGRGQGNVGYTF.

The rearrangement links TRBV6-8 to TRBJ2-2, with 10 bases fitting TRBD1. V gave up 6 bases and J gave up 6 bases; unmatched junction bases: 10. The CDR3 is 16 residues long. CDR1 and CDR2 from the germline V gene are MNHGY and SAAAGT. The CDR3 DNA follows: TGTGCCAGCAGCCGATTCCGGGACAGGGGATCCGGGGAGCTGTTTTTT. Translation: CASSRFRDRGSGELFF.

The V call is TRBV18, the J call TRBJ1-5, with D uncertain. The germline CDR1 and CDR2 sequences are KGHSH and LQKENI. Trimming shortened V by 4 bases and J by 10 bases, and 14 bases separated the two germline ends. The CDR3 is made up of 13 amino acids. As DNA, the CDR3 is TGTGCCAGCTCACGGACGGTCGGGGAACCCCAGCATTTT. Its protein is CASSRTVGEPQHF. Looking up the rest from reference TRBV18 and TRBJ1-5 gives the full variable domain: NAGVMQNPRHLVRRRGQEARLRCSPMKGHSHVYWYRQLPEEGLKFMVYLQKENIIDESGMPKERFSAEFPKEGPSILRIQQVVRGDSAAYFCASSRTVGEPQHFGDGTRLSIL.

This clone was observed a handful of times. J is TRBJ2-1 and V is TRBV7-2; tentative D call: TRBD1 (7 bases). Germline V CDR1 and CDR2: SGHTA, FQGNSA. This CDR3 region has 15 residues. Trimming took off 6 bases at V and 0 bases at J, with 12 bases between the two ends. The CDR3 sequence: CASSSGGSSYNEQFF. The CDR3 bases are TGTGCCAGCAGTTCAGGGGGGAGCTCCTACAATGAGCAGTTCTTC.

V is TRBV11-3 and J is TRBJ1-2, with TRBD1 as a possible D gene (6 bases). V shed 1 base and J shed 4 bases, with 10 bases lying between them. CDR3 size: 14 residues. Germline loops: CDR1 SGHNT, CDR2 YENEEA. Here the CDR3 reads CASSLGGGVYGYTF. The CDR3 region has the DNA TGTGCCAGCAGCTTAGGAGGGGGTGTCTATGGCTACACCTTC.

The chain has TRBV9 and TRBJ2-2; no definite D call. Germline V gene sequence: CDR1 SGDLS, CDR2 YYNGEE. Between the trimmed V and J ends, which lost 0 bases and 3 bases, there was a span of 6 bases. The CDR3 covers 14 residues. The CDR3 spells CASSVGLHTGELFF. The CDR3, as DNA: TGTGCCAGCAGCGTAGGACTTCACACCGGGGAGCTGTTTTTT.

The chain carries TRBV18 and TRBJ2-1; 7 bases are a match to TRBD2. CDR1 is KGHSH and CDR2 is LQKENI in the germline V gene. Trimming at V came to 4 bases and at J to 7 bases, leaving 1 base not matched to a gene. This CDR3 comprises 12 residues. In DNA, the CDR3 is TGTGCCAGCTCACGGGGGGGTAATGAGCAGTTCTTC. Translation gives CASSRGGNEQFF.

The chain carries TRBV7-8 and TRBJ2-1; the match to TRBD2 covers 10 bases. Per germline, CDR1 SGHVS and CDR2 FQNEAQ. The CDR3 extends over 15 amino acids. The V segment lost 5 bases and the J segment 3 bases; nucleotides outside the gene matches: 4. The CDR3 loop reads CASSQREGYYNEQFF. The CDR3 nucleotides are TGTGCCAGCAGCCAGCGGGAGGGATACTACAATGAGCAGTTCTTC. Based on the CDR3 plus reference TRBV7-8 and TRBJ2-1, the full variable domain is GAGVSQSPRYKVAKRGQDVALRCDPISGHVSLFWYQQALGQGPEFLTYFQNEAQLDKSGLPSDRFFAERPEGSVSTLKIQRTQQEDSAVYLCASSQREGYYNEQFFGPGTRLTVL.

The table lists this clone with a count of one. The chain has TRBV7-8 and TRBJ1-1, with 7 nucleotides matching TRBD1. This CDR3 has 15 residues. J was trimmed by 4 bases and V by 1 base; bases with no gene match: 6. Germline CDR1 SGHVS, CDR2 FQNEAQ. Here the CDR3 DNA reads TGTGCCAGCAGCTTAGTGGGACAGATAGGCACTGAAGCTTTCTTT. Its translation: CASSLVGQIGTEAFF.